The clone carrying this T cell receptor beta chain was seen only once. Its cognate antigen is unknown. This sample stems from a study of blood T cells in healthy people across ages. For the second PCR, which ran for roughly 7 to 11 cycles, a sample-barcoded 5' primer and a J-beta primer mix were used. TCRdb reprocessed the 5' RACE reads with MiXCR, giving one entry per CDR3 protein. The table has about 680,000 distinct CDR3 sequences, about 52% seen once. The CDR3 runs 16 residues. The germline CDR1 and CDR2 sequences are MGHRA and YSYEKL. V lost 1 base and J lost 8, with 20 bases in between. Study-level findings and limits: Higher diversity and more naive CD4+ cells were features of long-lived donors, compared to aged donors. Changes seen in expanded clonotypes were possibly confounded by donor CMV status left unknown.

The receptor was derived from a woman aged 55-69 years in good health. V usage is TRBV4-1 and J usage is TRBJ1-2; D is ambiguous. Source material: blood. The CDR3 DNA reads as TGCGCCAGCAGCCAAGGGGCCAACGGAGGGAGAGGCGGCTACACCTTC. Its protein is CASSQGANGGRGGYTF.